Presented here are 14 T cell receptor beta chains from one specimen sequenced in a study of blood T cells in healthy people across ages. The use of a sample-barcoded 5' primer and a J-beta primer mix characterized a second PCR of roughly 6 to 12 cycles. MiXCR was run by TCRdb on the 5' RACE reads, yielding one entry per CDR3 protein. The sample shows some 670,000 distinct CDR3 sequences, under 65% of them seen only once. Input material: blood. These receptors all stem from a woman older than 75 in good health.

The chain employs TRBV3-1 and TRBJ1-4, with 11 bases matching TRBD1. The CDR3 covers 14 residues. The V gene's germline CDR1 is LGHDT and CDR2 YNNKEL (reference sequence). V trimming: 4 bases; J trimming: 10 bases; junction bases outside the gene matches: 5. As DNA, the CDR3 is TGTGCCAGCAGCCTCGGACAGGGGGCACGAAAACTGTTTTTT. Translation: CASSLGQGARKLFF.

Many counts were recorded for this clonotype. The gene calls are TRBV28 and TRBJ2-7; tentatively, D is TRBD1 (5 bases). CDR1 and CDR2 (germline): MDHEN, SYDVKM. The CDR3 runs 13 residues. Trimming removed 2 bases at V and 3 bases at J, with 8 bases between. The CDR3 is CASSLNRLYEQYF. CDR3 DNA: TGTGCCAGCAGTTTAAACAGGCTCTACGAGCAGTACTTC.

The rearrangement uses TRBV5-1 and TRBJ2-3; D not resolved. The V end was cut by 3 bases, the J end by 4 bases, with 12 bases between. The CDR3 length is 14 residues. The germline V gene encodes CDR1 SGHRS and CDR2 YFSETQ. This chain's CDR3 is CASSSQSGSDTQYF. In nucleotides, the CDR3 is TGCGCCAGCAGCTCTCAGTCAGGCTCAGATACGCAGTATTTT.

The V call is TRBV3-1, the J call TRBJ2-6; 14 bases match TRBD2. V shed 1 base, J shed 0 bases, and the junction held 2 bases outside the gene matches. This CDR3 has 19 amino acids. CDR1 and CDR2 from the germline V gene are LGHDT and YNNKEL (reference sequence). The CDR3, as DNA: TGTGCCAGCAGCCAAGGCGGGACTAGCGGGAGCTCTGGGGCCAACGTCCTGACTTTC. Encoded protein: CASSQGGTSGSSGANVLTF.

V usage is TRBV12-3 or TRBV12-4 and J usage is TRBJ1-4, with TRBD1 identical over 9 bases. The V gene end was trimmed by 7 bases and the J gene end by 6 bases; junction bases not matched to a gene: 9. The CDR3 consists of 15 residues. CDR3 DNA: TGTGCCAGCACGCCCCTGACAGGGGGGGATGAAAAACTGTTTTTT. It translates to CASTPLTGGDEKLFF.

The CDR3 bases are TGTGCCAGCAGCGCACTAGCGGGAGGACTTCACAATGAGCAGTACTTC. It specifies CASSALAGGLHNEQYF. The chain recombines TRBV7-9 with TRBJ2-5; 12 positions agree with TRBD2. With V trimmed by 5 bases and J by 11 bases, 15 bases remained unmatched. The CDR3 covers 16 residues. CDR1 and CDR2 from the germline V gene are SEHNR and FQNEAQ (reference sequence).

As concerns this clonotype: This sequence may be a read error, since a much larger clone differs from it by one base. CDR3 DNA sequence: TGTGCCAGCAGCTTTGGAGGGACAAGAGCTAACTATGGCTACACCTTC. It encodes CASSFGGTRANYGYTF. This rearrangement joins TRBV5-5 to TRBJ1-2, with D possibly being TRBD1 (6 bases). There are 16 residues in the CDR3. V was clipped by 2 bases and J by 0 bases, with 14 bases between them. Germline V CDR1 and CDR2: SGHKS, YYEKEE (reference sequence).

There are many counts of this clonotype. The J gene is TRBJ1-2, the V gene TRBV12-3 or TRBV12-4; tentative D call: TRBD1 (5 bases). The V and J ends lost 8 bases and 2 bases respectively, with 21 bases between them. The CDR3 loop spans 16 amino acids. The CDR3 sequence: CASGYGVGAANYGYTF. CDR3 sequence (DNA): TGTGCCAGCGGCTACGGAGTCGGGGCAGCCAACTATGGCTACACCTTC.

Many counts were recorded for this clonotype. Here the CDR3 reads CASSPPGQGDTQYF. CDR3 DNA sequence: TGCGCCAGCAGCCCTCCGGGACAGGGGGATACGCAGTATTTT. The chain joins TRBV5-1 to TRBJ2-3; TRBD1 matches 10 bases. Looked up from germline, CDR1 is SGHRS and CDR2 is YFSETQ. The trim removed 4 bases at V and 6 bases at J, leaving 5 bases unmatched. This CDR3 spans 14 amino acids.

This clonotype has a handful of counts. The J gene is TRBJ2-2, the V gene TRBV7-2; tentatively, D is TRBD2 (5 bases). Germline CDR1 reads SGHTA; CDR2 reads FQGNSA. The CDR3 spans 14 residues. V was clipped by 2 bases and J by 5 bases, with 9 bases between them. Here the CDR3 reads CASSLQRGTGELFF. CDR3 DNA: TGTGCCAGCAGCTTACAACGGGGTACCGGGGAGCTGTTTTTT.

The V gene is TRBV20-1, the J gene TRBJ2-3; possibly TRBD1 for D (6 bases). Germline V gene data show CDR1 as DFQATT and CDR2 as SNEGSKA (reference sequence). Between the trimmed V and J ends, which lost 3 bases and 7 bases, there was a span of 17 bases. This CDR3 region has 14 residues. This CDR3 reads CSARGRGNSHTQYF. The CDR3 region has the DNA TGCAGTGCTAGGGGCAGGGGAAACTCGCATACGCAGTATTTT.

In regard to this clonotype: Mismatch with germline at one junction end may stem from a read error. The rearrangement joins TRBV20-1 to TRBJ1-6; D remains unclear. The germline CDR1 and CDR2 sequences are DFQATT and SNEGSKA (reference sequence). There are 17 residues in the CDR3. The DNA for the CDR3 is TGCAGTGCTCTTCCTTCGTACCTGAGGACCTATAAGTCACCCCTCCACTTT. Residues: CSALPSYLRTYKSPLHF.

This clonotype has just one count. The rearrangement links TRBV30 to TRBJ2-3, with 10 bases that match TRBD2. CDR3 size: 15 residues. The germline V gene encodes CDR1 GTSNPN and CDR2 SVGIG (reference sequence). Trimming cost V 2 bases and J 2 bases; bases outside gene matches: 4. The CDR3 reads CAWSQAGGTTDTQYF. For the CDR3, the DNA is TGTGCCTGGAGTCAAGCGGGAGGGACCACAGATACGCAGTATTTT. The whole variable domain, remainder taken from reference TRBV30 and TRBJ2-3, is SQTIHQWPATLVQPVGSPLSLECTVEGTSNPNLYWYRQAAGRGLQLLFYSVGIGQISSEVPQNLSASRPQDRQFILSSKKLLLSDSGFYLCAWSQAGGTTDTQYFGPGTRLTVL.

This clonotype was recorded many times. The CDR3 region has the DNA TGTGCCAGCAGTTACCCGGGGGCAGTTTACGAGCAGTTCTTC. Amino acids: CASSYPGAVYEQFF. The gene calls are TRBV12-3 or TRBV12-4 and TRBJ2-1; perhaps D is TRBD1 or TRBD2 (6 bases each). V lost 4 bases and J 10 bases, leaving 17 bases between the germline ends. This CDR3 is built from 14 residues.